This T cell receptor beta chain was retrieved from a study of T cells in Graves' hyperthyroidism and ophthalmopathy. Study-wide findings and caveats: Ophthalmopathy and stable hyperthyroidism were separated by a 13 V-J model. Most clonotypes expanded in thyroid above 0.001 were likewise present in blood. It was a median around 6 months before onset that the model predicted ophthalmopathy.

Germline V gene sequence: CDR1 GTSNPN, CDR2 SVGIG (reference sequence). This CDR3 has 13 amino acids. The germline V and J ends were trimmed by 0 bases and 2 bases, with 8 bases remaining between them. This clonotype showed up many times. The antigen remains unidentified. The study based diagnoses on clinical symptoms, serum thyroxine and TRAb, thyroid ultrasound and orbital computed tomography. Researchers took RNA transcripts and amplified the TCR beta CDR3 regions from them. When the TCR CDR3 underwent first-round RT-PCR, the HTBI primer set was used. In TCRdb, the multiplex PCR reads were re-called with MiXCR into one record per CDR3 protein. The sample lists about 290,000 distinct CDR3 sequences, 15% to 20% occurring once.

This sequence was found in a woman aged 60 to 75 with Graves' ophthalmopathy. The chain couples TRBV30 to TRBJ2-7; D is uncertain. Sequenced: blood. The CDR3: CAWSVWETYEQYF. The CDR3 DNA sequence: TGTGCCTGGAGTGTTTGGGAAACCTACGAGCAGTACTTC.